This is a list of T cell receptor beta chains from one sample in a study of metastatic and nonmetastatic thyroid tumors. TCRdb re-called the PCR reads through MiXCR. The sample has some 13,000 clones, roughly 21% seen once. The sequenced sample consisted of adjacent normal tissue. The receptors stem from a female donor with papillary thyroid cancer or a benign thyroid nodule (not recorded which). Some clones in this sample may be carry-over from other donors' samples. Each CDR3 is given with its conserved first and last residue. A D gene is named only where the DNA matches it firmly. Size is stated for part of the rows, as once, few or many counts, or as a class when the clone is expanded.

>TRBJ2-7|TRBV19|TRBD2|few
TGTGCCAGTAAGGTAGGGCGGGGGGCAGTCGAGCAGTACTTC
CASKVGRGAVEQYF
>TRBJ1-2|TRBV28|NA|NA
TGTGCCAGCAGTTTGGTAAGCGACACCTTC
CASSLVSDTF
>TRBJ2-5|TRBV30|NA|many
TGTGCCTGGGGCCCCAGGGAAGAGACCCAGTACTTC
CAWGPREETQYF
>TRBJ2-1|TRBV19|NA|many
TGTGCCAGTGTAGGTTCGAGGAATGAGCAGTTCTTC
CASVGSRNEQFF
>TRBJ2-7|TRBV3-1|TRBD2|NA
TGTGCCAGCAGACCAGCGGGAGGGTCCTACGAGCAGTACTTC
CASRPAGGSYEQYF
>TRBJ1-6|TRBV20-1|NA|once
TGCAGTGCTAGAGGGGGCTATAATTCACCCCTCCACTTT
CSARGGYNSPLHF
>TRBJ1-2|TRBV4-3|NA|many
TGCGCCAGCAGCCAAGCGTGGAGGGGCGGCTACACCTTC
CASSQAWRGGYTF
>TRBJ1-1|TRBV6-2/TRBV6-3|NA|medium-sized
TGTGCCAGCAGTTACTCCTTGGGGAGGAACACTGAAGCTTTCTTT
CASSYSLGRNTEAFF
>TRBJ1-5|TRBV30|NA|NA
TGTGCCTGGAGTGTTCACCTCTCTTCAAATCAGCCCCAGCATTTT
CAWSVHLSSNQPQHF
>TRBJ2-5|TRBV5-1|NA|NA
TGCGCCAGCAGCTTGTATGAGGGGTGGCAGACCCAGTACTTC
CASSLYEGWQTQYF
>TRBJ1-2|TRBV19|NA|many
TGTGCCAGTAGTTCGTTGGCGGACTATGGCTACACCTTC
CASSSLADYGYTF
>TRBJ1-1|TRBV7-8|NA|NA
TGTGCCAGCAGCGGAACAGGGTTTTTGAACACTGAAGCTTTCTTT
CASSGTGFLNTEAFF
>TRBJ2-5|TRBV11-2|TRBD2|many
TGTGCCAGCAGCTTACGCGGGGGGGCATCAGAGACCCAGTACTTC
CASSLRGGASETQYF
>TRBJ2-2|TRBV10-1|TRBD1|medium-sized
TGCGCCAGCAGTGAAACAGGGGAAGCGGACGGGGAGCTGTTTTTT
CASSETGEADGELFF
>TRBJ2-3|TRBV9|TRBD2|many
TGTGCCAGCAGTCTAGCGGGAGAGGGAGATACGCAGTATTTT
CASSLAGEGDTQYF
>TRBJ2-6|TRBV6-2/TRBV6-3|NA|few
TGTGCCAGCAGTTACGGTCAGGAAGGGGCCAACGTCCTGACTTTC
CASSYGQEGANVLTF
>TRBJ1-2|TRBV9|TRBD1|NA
TGTGCCAGCAGCGCTGGGACAGGGAACTATGGCTACACCTTC
CASSAGTGNYGYTF
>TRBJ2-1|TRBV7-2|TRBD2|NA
TGTGCCAGCAGCCAACCCAGCGGGGATGAGCAGTTCTTC
CASSQPSGDEQFF
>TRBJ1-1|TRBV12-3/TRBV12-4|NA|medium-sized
TGTGCCAGCATCCAGGGAGGGGGGGACACTGAAGCTTTCTTT
CASIQGGGDTEAFF
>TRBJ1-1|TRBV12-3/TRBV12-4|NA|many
TGTGCCAGCAGTTTAGGGTGGTTTGCTGAAGCTTTCTTT
CASSLGWFAEAFF
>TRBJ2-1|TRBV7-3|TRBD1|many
TGTGCCAGCAGCTTTGGACAGGGGGGTGAGCAGTTCTTC
CASSFGQGGEQFF
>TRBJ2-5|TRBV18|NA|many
TGTGCCAGCTCCCACGACAGAGGGTACCAAGAGACCCAGTACTTC
CASSHDRGYQETQYF
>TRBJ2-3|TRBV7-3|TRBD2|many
TGTGCCAGCAGCTCGGGACTAGCGACAGATACGCAGTATTTT
CASSSGLATDTQYF
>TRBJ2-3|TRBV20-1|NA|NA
TGCAGTGCTAGAGATTTTAGCGGCGGCACAGATACGCAGTATTTT
CSARDFSGGTDTQYF
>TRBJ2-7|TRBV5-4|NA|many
TGTGCCAGCAGCCGTTTAACGGACTACGAGCAGTACTTC
CASSRLTDYEQYF
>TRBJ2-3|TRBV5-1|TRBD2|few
TGCGCCAGCAGCTTGAGCGGGGGGGCTTCAGATACGCAGTATTTT
CASSLSGGASDTQYF
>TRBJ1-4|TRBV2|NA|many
TGTGCCAGCAAACGTGGGGCGGATGAAAAACTGTTTTTT
CASKRGADEKLFF
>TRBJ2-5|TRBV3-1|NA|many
TGTGCCAGCAGCCAATCCGGGACCTGGGGAAAAGAGACCCAGTACTTC
CASSQSGTWGKETQYF
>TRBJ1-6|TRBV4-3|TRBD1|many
TGCGCCAGCAGCCGACAAGTGGGGCAGGGGGTCGTGCCATATAATTCACCCCTCCACTTT
CASSRQVGQGVVPYNSPLHF
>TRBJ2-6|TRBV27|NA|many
TGTGCCAGCAGTTTATACTCTGGGGCCAACGTCCTGACTTTC
CASSLYSGANVLTF
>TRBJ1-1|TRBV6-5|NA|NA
TGTGCCAGCAGTTACAGGGTGAACACTGAAGCTTTCTTT
CASSYRVNTEAFF
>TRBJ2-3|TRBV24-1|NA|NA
TGTGCCACCAGTGTATCCTATACGCAGTGTTTT
CATSVSYTQCF
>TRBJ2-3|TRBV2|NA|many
TGTGCCAGCAGTGAAGGAGGATCGTATGGGGATACGCAGTATTTT
CASSEGGSYGDTQYF
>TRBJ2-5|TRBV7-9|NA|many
TGTGCCAGCAGCTTAGTTTTAGGGGTATTGAAAGAAGAGACCCAGTACTTC
CASSLVLGVLKEETQYF
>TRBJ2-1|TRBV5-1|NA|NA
TGCGCCAGCAGCTTGGGACCTAGCTGGGAGCGGAATGAGCAGTTGTTC
CASSLGPSWERNEQLF
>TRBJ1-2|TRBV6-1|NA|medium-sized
TGTGCCAGCAGTGATTCCTTTGTGAGCATCCCTAACTATGGCTACACCTTC
CASSDSFVSIPNYGYTF
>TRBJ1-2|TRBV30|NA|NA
TGTGCCTGGAGTCTCGCTATAACAGAGGGCTACACCTTC
CAWSLAITEGYTF
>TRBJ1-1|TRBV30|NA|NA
TGTGCCTGGAGTGTAGGGACAAAAAATGAAGCTTTCTTT
CAWSVGTKNEAFF
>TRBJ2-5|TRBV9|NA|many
TGTGCCAGCAGCCCCCATTTAGGGGCAGAGACCCAGTACTTC
CASSPHLGAETQYF
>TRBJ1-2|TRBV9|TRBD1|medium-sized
TGTGCCAGCAGCGTAGATGGACAGGGTTTTTATTCTGGCTACACCTTC
CASSVDGQGFYSGYTF
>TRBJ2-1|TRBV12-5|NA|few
TGTGCTAGTGGTTTGGCCCGGACTCGCGCCCCAAATGAGCAGTTCTTC
CASGLARTRAPNEQFF
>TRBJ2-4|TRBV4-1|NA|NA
TGCGCCAGCAGCCAAGCCTTCGCCGGGGTAGCCAAAAACATTCAGTACTTC
CASSQAFAGVAKNIQYF
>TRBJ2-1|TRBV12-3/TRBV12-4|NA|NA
TGTGCCAGCAGTTTGGTAAACTCCTACAATGAGCAGTTCTTC
CASSLVNSYNEQFF
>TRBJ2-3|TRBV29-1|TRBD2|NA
TGCAGCGTTGGGGGGGAGGGATTAACAGATACGCAGTATTTT
CSVGGEGLTDTQYF
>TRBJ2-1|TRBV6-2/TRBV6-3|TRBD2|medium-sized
TGTGCCAGCAGTACGCCCGGGACTAGCGGGGACAATGAGCAGTTCTTC
CASSTPGTSGDNEQFF
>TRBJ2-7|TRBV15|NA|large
TGTGCCACCAGCAGAGATGAGACCGAGCAGTACTTC
CATSRDETEQYF
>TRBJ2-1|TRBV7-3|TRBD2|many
TGTGCCAGCAGCTTATTTAGCGGGAGAGAGAATGAGCAGTTCTTC
CASSLFSGRENEQFF
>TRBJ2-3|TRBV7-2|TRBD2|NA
TGTGCCAGCAGCTTAGCCCCGGGGGAGGGCGGGAGTAGTCGGACGCAGTATTTT
CASSLAPGEGGSSRTQYF
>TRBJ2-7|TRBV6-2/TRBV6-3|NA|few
TGTGCCAGCAGGCTTGTCTTGGGGGAGCAGTACTTC
CASRLVLGEQYF
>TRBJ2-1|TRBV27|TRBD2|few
TGTGCCAGCAGTTTAGTGCGCGGGAGGACCTACAATGAGCAGTTCTTC
CASSLVRGRTYNEQFF
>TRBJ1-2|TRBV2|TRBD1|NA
TGTGTCAGCAGTGGTCGGGAAGGGGACAGGGACTATGGTTACACCTTC
CVSSGREGDRDYGYTF
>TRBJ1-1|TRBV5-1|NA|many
TGCGCCAGCAGCTTGATCTCGGGGACCGGGAACACTGAAGCTTTCTTT
CASSLISGTGNTEAFF
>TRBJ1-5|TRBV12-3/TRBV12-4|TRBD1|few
TGTGCCAGCAGCACCTCGACAGGGGGCGGCAATCAGCCCCAGCATTTT
CASSTSTGGGNQPQHF